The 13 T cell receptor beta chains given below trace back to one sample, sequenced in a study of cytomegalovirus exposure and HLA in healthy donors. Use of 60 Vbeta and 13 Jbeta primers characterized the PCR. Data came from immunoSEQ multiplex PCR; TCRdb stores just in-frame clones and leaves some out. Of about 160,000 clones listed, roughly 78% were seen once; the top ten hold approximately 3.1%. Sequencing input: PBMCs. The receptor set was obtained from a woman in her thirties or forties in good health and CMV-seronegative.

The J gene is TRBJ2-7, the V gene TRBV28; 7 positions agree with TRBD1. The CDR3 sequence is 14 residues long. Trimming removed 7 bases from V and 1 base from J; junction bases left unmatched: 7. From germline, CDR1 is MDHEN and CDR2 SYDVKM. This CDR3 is CASNSRQGSYEQYF. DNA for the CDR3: TGTGCCAGCAACTCGAGACAGGGATCCTACGAGCAGTACTTC.

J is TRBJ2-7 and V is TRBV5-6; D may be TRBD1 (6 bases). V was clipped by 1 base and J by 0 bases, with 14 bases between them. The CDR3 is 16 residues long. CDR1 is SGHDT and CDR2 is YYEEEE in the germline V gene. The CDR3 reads CASSLMGAYNSYEQYF. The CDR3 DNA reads TGTGCCAGCAGCTTGATGGGGGCGTACAACTCCTACGAGCAGTACTTC.

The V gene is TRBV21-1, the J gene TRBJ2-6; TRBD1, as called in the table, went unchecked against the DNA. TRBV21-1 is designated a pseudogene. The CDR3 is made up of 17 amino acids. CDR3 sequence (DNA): TGTGCCAGCAGCAAAGCGCAGGGTAGCTCTGGGGCCAACGTCCTGACTTTC. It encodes CASSKAQGSSGANVLTF.

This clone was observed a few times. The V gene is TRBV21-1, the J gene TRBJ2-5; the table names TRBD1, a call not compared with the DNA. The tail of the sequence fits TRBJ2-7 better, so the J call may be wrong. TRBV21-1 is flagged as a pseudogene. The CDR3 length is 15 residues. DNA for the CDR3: TGTGCCAGCAGCCCTATGGGGCAGGGGCCCTACGAGCAGTACTTC. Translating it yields CASSPMGQGPYEQYF.

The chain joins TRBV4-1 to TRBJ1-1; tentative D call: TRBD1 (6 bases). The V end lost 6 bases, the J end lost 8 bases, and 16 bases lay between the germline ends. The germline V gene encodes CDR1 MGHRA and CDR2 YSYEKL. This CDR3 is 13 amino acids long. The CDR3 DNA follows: TGCGCCAGCAGGGGTGGGGGCAGACAAGAAGCTTTCTTT. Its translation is CASRGGGRQEAFF.

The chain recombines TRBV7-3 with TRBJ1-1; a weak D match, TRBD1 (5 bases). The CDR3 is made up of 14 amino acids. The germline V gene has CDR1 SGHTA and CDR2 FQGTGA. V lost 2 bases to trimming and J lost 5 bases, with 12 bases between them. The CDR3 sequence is CASSLWGRETEAFF. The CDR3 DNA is TGTGCCAGCAGCTTATGGGGCAGGGAAACTGAAGCTTTCTTT.

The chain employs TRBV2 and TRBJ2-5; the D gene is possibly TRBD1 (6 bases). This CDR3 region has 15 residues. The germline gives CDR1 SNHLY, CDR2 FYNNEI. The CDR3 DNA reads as TGTGCTAGTAGCAGGGGATGGCAAGAACAAGAGACCCAGTACTTC. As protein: CASSRGWQEQETQYF.

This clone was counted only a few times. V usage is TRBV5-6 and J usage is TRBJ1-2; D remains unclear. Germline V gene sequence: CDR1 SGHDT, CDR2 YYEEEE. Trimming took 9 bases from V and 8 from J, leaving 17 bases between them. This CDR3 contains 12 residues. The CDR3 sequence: CATRIEGTGYTF. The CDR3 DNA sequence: TGTGCCACCCGTATAGAGGGTACGGGCTACACCTTC.

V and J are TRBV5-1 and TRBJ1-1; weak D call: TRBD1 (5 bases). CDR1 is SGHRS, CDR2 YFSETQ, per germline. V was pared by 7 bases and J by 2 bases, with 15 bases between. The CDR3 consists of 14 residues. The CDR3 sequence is CASSWAGDNTEAFF. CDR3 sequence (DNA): TGCGCCAGCTCCTGGGCGGGGGACAACACTGAAGCTTTCTTT.

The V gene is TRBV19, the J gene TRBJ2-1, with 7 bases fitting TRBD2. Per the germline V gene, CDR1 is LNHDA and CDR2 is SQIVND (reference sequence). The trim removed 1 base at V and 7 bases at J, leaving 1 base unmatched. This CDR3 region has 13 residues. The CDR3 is CASSIGGGNEQFF. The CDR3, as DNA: TGTGCCAGTAGTATAGGGGGGGGGAATGAGCAGTTCTTC.

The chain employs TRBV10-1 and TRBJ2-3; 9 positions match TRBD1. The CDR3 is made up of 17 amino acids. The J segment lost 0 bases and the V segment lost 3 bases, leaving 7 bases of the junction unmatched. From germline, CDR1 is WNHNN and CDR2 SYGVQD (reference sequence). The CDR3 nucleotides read TGCGCCAGCAGTGACGGTTGGACAGGGGCTAGCACAGATACGCAGTATTTT. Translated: CASSDGWTGASTDTQYF.

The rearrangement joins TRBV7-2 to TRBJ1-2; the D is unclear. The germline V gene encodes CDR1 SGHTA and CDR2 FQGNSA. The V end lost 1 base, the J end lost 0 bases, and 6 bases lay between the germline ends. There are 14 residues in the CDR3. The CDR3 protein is CASSLVAANYGYTF. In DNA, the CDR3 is TGTGCCAGCAGCTTAGTGGCGGCTAACTATGGCTACACCTTC.

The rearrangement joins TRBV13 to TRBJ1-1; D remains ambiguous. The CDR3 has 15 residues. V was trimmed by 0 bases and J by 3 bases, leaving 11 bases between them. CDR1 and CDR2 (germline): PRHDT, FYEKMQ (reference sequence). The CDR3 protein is CASSLGLASYTEAFF. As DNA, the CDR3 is TGTGCCAGCAGCTTAGGCCTGGCTAGCTACACTGAAGCTTTCTTT.